This paragraph covers one T cell receptor beta chain sequence. The antigen is not known. Data came from immunoSEQ multiplex PCR; TCRdb stores just in-frame clones and leaves some out. The sample has about 92,000 clones, approximately 90% seen once; the top ten hold under 0.35%. The CDR3 is 13 amino acids. Germline values: CDR1 SGHDT, CDR2 YYEEEE. Trimming took off 2 bases at V and 8 bases at J, with 10 bases between the two ends. This entry comes from a study of OX40 agonist ivuxolimab in advanced cancers. Study outcomes and limitations: CD4+ and CD8+ blood T cells expanded clonally by week 6 at 0.1 to 3.0 mg/kg.

The origin of this receptor is an adult with an advanced solid tumor such as melanoma, head and neck, liver or kidney cancer. Sequencing was performed on CD4+ or CD8+ T cells sorted from blood, taken in a trial of the OX40 agonist ivuxolimab. The J gene is TRBJ1-4, the V gene TRBV5-6; weak D call: TRBD1 (6 bases). In DNA, the CDR3 is TGTGCCAGCAGCTTACAGGGAGTAGAAAAACTGTTTTTT. Translating it yields CASSLQGVEKLFF.